Sequencing of this T cell receptor beta chain was carried out in a study of glioma-infiltrating T cells after dendritic cell vaccination. The CDR3 is 17 amino acids. V was shortened by 4 bases and J by 6 bases, with 23 bases between the two germline ends. Per germline, CDR1 SGHKS and CDR2 YYEKEE (reference sequence). Clones were read by immunoSEQ multiplex PCR, and TCRdb kept only the in-frame ones, dropping some. The table has 75,000 to 100,000 clones, about 79% seen once. This clone was observed a few times. Before vaccination, two weeks after the third vaccination, and at progression, PBMC were collected.

The sample here was blood, taken before dendritic cell vaccination. This receptor was identified in a human donor with glioblastoma. The rearrangement joins TRBV5-5 to TRBJ2-4; D is perhaps TRBD1 (5 bases). Written as DNA, the CDR3 is TGTGCCAGCAGCGACCCGGTTGGCAGGGAACTAACAAACATTCAGTACTTC. This gives the protein CASSDPVGRELTNIQYF.